These T cell receptor beta chains were read from a single sample in a study of T-cell reconstitution after alpha-beta-depleted transplantation in children. TCRdb reprocessed the PCR reads with MiXCR, giving one entry per CDR3 protein. The data hold a few hundred thousand distinct CDR3 sequences, with about a quarter observed a single time. The sample here was PBMCs, taken before TCRalphabeta/CD19-depleted stem cell transplant. These receptors were taken from a girl aged 2-10 years with Fanconi anemia, due to receive a stem cell transplant. Each CDR3 is given with its conserved first and last residue. A D gene is named only where the DNA matches it firmly. Some rows mark clone size as missing; the rest say once, few, many or name a class of expanded clone.

j_call: TRBJ2-7
d_call: TRBD2
clone_size: .
v_call: TRBV5-1
cdr3_nt: TGCGCCAGCACCCTTGTGGGGGGACTAGCGTACTACGAGCAGTACTTC
cdr3_aa: CASTLVGGLAYYEQYF

j_call: TRBJ1-5
d_call: .
clone_size: .
v_call: TRBV21-1
cdr3_nt: TGTGCCAGCCCTTCAGGGGCAGGCAATCAGCCCCAGCATTTT
cdr3_aa: CASPSGAGNQPQHF

j_call: TRBJ2-1
d_call: .
clone_size: .
v_call: TRBV20-1
cdr3_nt: TGCAGTGCTCCACCAAAAACTAAGGGGTACCCCTACAATGAGCAGTTCTTC
cdr3_aa: CSAPPKTKGYPYNEQFF

j_call: TRBJ1-3
d_call: .
clone_size: .
v_call: TRBV20-1
cdr3_nt: TGCAGTGCTAGAGGGAGGGGAGGAAACACCATATATTTT
cdr3_aa: CSARGRGGNTIYF

j_call: TRBJ1-1
d_call: TRBD1
clone_size: many
v_call: TRBV6-2/TRBV6-3
cdr3_nt: TGTGCCAGCAGTAGGGTCATATTACAGGGGATGAACACTGAAGCTTTCTTT
cdr3_aa: CASSRVILQGMNTEAFF

j_call: TRBJ2-5
d_call: .
clone_size: many
v_call: TRBV7-2
cdr3_nt: TGTGCCAGCAGCTTAAGGGAAGCCACAAGGGAGACCCAGTACTTC
cdr3_aa: CASSLREATRETQYF

j_call: TRBJ2-7
d_call: .
clone_size: .
v_call: TRBV29-1
cdr3_nt: TGCAGCGTTGAAGAAAGGAGCAGGGTTGGCGAGCAGTACTTC
cdr3_aa: CSVEERSRVGEQYF

j_call: TRBJ2-5
d_call: .
clone_size: .
v_call: TRBV29-1
cdr3_nt: TGCAGCGTTGATCGAGGGACAGAGACCCAGTACTTC
cdr3_aa: CSVDRGTETQYF

j_call: TRBJ2-7
d_call: TRBD2
clone_size: many
v_call: TRBV12-3/TRBV12-4
cdr3_nt: TGTGCCAGCAGTCGCGAGGGAGGGCGCGGGGTAGGCGAGCAGTACTTC
cdr3_aa: CASSREGGRGVGEQYF

j_call: TRBJ1-3
d_call: TRBD1
clone_size: once
v_call: TRBV20-1
cdr3_nt: TGCAGTGCTCTGACAGGGTACGGAAACACCATATATTTT
cdr3_aa: CSALTGYGNTIYF

j_call: TRBJ2-3
d_call: TRBD2
clone_size: .
v_call: TRBV4-1
cdr3_nt: TGCGCCAGCAGCCAAGGACTAGCGGGAGGCACAGATACGCAGTATTTT
cdr3_aa: CASSQGLAGGTDTQYF

j_call: TRBJ2-3
d_call: TRBD2
clone_size: many
v_call: TRBV20-1
cdr3_nt: TGCAGTGCTCGGCGGGGGACTGTCGATACGCAGTATTTT
cdr3_aa: CSARRGTVDTQYF

j_call: TRBJ1-5
d_call: .
clone_size: .
v_call: TRBV20-1
cdr3_nt: TGCAGTGCTAGAGTCCAAAACAATCAGCCCCAGCATTTT
cdr3_aa: CSARVQNNQPQHF

j_call: TRBJ1-5
d_call: .
clone_size: many
v_call: TRBV10-3
cdr3_nt: TGTGCCATCGCAGATTATAGCAATCAGCCCCAGCATTTT
cdr3_aa: CAIADYSNQPQHF